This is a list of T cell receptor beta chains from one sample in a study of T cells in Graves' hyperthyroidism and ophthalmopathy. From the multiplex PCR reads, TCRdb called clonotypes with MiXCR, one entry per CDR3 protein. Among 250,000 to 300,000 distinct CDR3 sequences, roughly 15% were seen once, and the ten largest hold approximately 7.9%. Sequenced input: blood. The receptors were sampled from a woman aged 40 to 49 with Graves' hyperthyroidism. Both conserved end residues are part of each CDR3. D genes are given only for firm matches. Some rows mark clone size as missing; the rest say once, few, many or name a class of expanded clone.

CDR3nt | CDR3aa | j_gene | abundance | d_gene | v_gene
TGTGCCAGCAGTTATCTAGGACGGGGCGACACTGAAGCTTTCTTT | CASSYLGRGDTEAFF | TRBJ1-1 | many | - | TRBV6-1
TGTGCCAGCAGTCCCCGCCTCACAGATACGCAGTATTTT | CASSPRLTDTQYF | TRBJ2-3 | many | - | TRBV28
TGTGCCACCAGCAGAGATTTAAAAGCGGGAGGGACAGATACGCAGTATTTT | CATSRDLKAGGTDTQYF | TRBJ2-3 | few | TRBD2 | TRBV15
TGTGCCAGCAGTGAACCTGAATCGGGAGCTTACGAGCAGTACTTC | CASSEPESGAYEQYF | TRBJ2-7 | many | - | TRBV2
TGTGCCAGCTACGGGACAATGGGCTACGAGCAGTACTTC | CASYGTMGYEQYF | TRBJ2-7 | many | - | TRBV27
TGTGCCTCCTCCCAGGGTTGGGACACTGAAGCTTTCTTT | CASSQGWDTEAFF | TRBJ1-1 | many | - | TRBV30
TGTGCCAGCAGTTACGCGGGGTTACTCAATGAGCAGTTCTTC | CASSYAGLLNEQFF | TRBJ2-1 | many | - | TRBV6-2/TRBV6-3
TGCAGTGCTAAGGGCGTTATTAATGAAAAACTGTTTTTT | CSAKGVINEKLFF | TRBJ1-4 | many | - | TRBV20-1
TGCAGCGTTGGGCGGGACAGGGAGAACACTGAAGCTTTCTTT | CSVGRDRENTEAFF | TRBJ1-1 | many | TRBD1 | TRBV29-1
TGTGCCAGCAGTCCCTCCCCGACAGTGTACGATGAAAAACTGTTTTTT | CASSPSPTVYDEKLFF | TRBJ1-4 | many | - | TRBV27
TGTGCCAGCAGCTTCACAGGTAGCACAGATACGCAGTATTTT | CASSFTGSTDTQYF | TRBJ2-3 | many | - | TRBV11-3
TGTGCCAGCAGTTTAACCGATACAGGGAACACTGAAGCTTTCTTT | CASSLTDTGNTEAFF | TRBJ1-1 | - | - | TRBV12-3/TRBV12-4
TGCAGTGCTAGAGATACCGGGACAGGGCCCACTGAAGCTTTCTTT | CSARDTGTGPTEAFF | TRBJ1-1 | - | TRBD1 | TRBV20-1
TGTGCCAGCAGCTTATTGGTCCAGGGTTATGGCTACACCTTC | CASSLLVQGYGYTF | TRBJ1-2 | many | - | TRBV7-2
TGCAGCGTGACCGGACAGTTCCCAGATACGCAGTATTTT | CSVTGQFPDTQYF | TRBJ2-3 | many | - | TRBV29-1
TGCAGCGTTGCCAGGGTTGACGCCGGGGAGCTGTTTTTT | CSVARVDAGELFF | TRBJ2-2 | few | - | TRBV29-1
TGTGCCAGCGGGTCGGAAGGGCCCGATACGCAGTATTTT | CASGSEGPDTQYF | TRBJ2-3 | many | - | TRBV2
TGCAGTGCTAGTTTGGGCAGGGAAGCTTTCTTT | CSASLGREAFF | TRBJ1-1 | many | - | TRBV20-1
TGTGCCACCACTAGCGCCTTATCCTACAATGAGCAGTTCTTC | CATTSALSYNEQFF | TRBJ2-1 | - | TRBD2 | TRBV6-2/TRBV6-3
TGTGCCAGTAGTATTGCGGACAACCACAATGAGCAGTTCTTC | CASSIADNHNEQFF | TRBJ2-1 | few | - | TRBV19
TGTGCCAGCAGTTTTCAGGGGACAAGACAGCCCCAGCATTTT | CASSFQGTRQPQHF | TRBJ1-5 | many | - | TRBV6-1
TGTGCCAGCAGTTTGGACAGGGGTAGTACTGAAGCTTTCTTT | CASSLDRGSTEAFF | TRBJ1-1 | many | TRBD1 | TRBV28
TGCAGTGCTAGAGATACCCTTGACGGGGACACCGGGGAGCTGTTTTTT | CSARDTLDGDTGELFF | TRBJ2-2 | many | - | TRBV20-1
TGTGCCAGCAGTTCCTTCCTCCGCCGGGGGGAAGCTTTCTTT | CASSSFLRRGEAFF | TRBJ1-1 | many | - | TRBV28
TGTGCCAGTGGACAACTCGGGACTGAAGCTTTCTTT | CASGQLGTEAFF | TRBJ1-1 | many | - | TRBV11-3
TGTGCCAGCAGATCCACAGGGGCTAACTTCTATGGCTACACCTTC | CASRSTGANFYGYTF | TRBJ1-2 | - | TRBD1 | TRBV6-2/TRBV6-3
TGTGCCAGCGGAGACTACACTGAAGCTTTCTTT | CASGDYTEAFF | TRBJ1-1 | many | - | TRBV28
TGTGCCAGCAGCTTCCCCTCGACAGGAACCCCCCCCTACGAGCAGTACTTC | CASSFPSTGTPPYEQYF | TRBJ2-7 | few | - | TRBV7-9
TGTGCCAGCAGCCCCGGGACAGGGACGGATTACGAGCAGTACTTC | CASSPGTGTDYEQYF | TRBJ2-7 | many | TRBD1 | TRBV6-1
TGTGCCAGCAGTGCCACACGGACAGGGGAGCTGTTTTTT | CASSATRTGELFF | TRBJ2-2 | many | - | TRBV2
TGTGCCAGCAGCCCCGACATAGCGGGAGATACGCAGTATTTT | CASSPDIAGDTQYF | TRBJ2-3 | few | TRBD2 | TRBV14
TGTGCCAGCTCACCCGGACAGGTCCAGCCCCAGCATTTT | CASSPGQVQPQHF | TRBJ1-5 | - | TRBD1 | TRBV18
TGTGCCAGCAGCCAGGGGACTAGCGGGAGTGTGAGGCGGGAGACCCAGTACTTC | CASSQGTSGSVRRETQYF | TRBJ2-5 | - | TRBD2 | TRBV3-1
TGTGCCAGCAGTTACTTGGGAACTGAAGCTTTCTTT | CASSYLGTEAFF | TRBJ1-1 | many | - | TRBV12-3/TRBV12-4
TGCGCCAGCAGCTTGGAGGCTAGCCGACATGATACGCAGTATTTT | CASSLEASRHDTQYF | TRBJ2-3 | - | - | TRBV5-1
TGTGCCAGCAGCCCCCGGACAGGAAACACCATATATTTT | CASSPRTGNTIYF | TRBJ1-3 | many | - | TRBV5-6
TGTGCCAGTAGTGAGGTTTGGACCACTGAAGCTTTCTTT | CASSEVWTTEAFF | TRBJ1-1 | few | - | TRBV19
TGTGCCAGCAACAGTCTGAAAACAGATACGCAGTATTTT | CASNSLKTDTQYF | TRBJ2-3 | many | - | TRBV6-1
TGCAGCGTTGCAAGGGGCGATCGCACAGATACGCAGTATTTT | CSVARGDRTDTQYF | TRBJ2-3 | - | - | TRBV29-1
TGTGCCAGCAGTGAGGGCGGTAACTTCAATCAGCCCCAGCATTTT | CASSEGGNFNQPQHF | TRBJ1-5 | many | - | TRBV6-1
TGCAGCGTTGGCCGGGACAAATACAATGAGCAGTTCTTC | CSVGRDKYNEQFF | TRBJ2-1 | - | - | TRBV29-1